Here is one T cell receptor (beta chain) with its context. CDR1 is MNHEY and CDR2 is SMNVEV in the germline V gene (reference sequence). V dropped 2 bases and J dropped 6; count of bases not matched to a gene: 3. This CDR3 contains 15 residues. The method was immunoSEQ multiplex PCR; TCRdb's version includes in-frame clones alone and lacks a portion of them. The table has roughly 53,000 clones, 80% to 90% seen once; the top ten hold about 5%. The sample is drawn from a study of OX40 agonist ivuxolimab in advanced cancers. Sample: CD4+ or CD8+ T cells sorted from blood, taken in a trial of the OX40 agonist ivuxolimab. The rearrangement uses TRBV27 and TRBJ2-1, with 11 positions matching TRBD1. The origin of this receptor is an adult with an advanced solid tumor such as melanoma, head and neck, liver or kidney cancer. The CDR3 DNA sequence: TGTGCCAGCAGTTTAGAGGACAGGGGGCCCAATGAGCAGTTCTTC. Encoded protein: CASSLEDRGPNEQFF.